The 2 T cell receptor beta chains presented below share a single source sample, sequenced in a study of blood T cells in healthy people across ages. Next came a second PCR, run for about 7 to 12 cycles, which used a sample-barcoded 5' primer along with a J-beta primer mix. TCRdb analysed the 5' RACE reads with MiXCR anew, one entry per CDR3 protein. The top ten hold 15% to 25% of the sample, which has some 800,000 distinct CDR3 sequences, under 45% seen once. Sequences were obtained from blood. These receptors came from a man between 60 and 75 years old in good health.

The chain carries TRBV20-1 and TRBJ2-5, with 9 bases fitting TRBD1. V lost 6 bases and J lost 5; bases outside the gene matches: 13. The CDR3 runs to 15 residues. The germline V gene has CDR1 DFQATT and CDR2 SNEGSKA (reference sequence). The CDR3 coding sequence is TGCAGTGCGCACGACACACAGGGGGCTGGGGAGACCCAGTACTTC. Its protein is CSAHDTQGAGETQYF.

This chain links TRBV3-1 with TRBJ1-1; 7 positions match TRBD1. Trimming removed 2 bases from V and 4 bases from J; junction bases left unmatched: 1. Germline V gene sequence: CDR1 LGHDT, CDR2 YNNKEL (reference sequence). This CDR3 comprises 13 residues. The CDR3 region has the DNA TGTGCCAGCAGCCAATCAGGGGGCACTGAAGCTTTCTTT. Translating gives CASSQSGGTEAFF.